The clone carrying this T cell receptor beta chain was picked up a small number of times. The CDR3 totals 14 residues. V lost 3 bases and J lost 5, with 13 bases in between. Germline loops: CDR1 KGHSH, CDR2 LQKENI. The sample comes from a study of blood T cell repertoires in COVID-19. Whole-study context: The United States, Italy and Spain supplied acute and convalescent COVID-19 samples. T cells, B-cell-depleted T cells, or PBMCs provided the cDNA or gDNA that served as material.

As originally analysed: Amplification with reference gene primers provided the estimates of nucleated cell counts. Data came from immunoSEQ multiplex PCR; TCRdb stores just in-frame clones and leaves some out. V and J calls plus clone size are reproduced from that table; the DNA served to infer D and trimming. Here the sample spans around 150,000 clones, 75% to 90% being singletons. This sequence originates from a human donor with acute or convalescent COVID-19. The donor label of this sample is uncertain. The sample was peripheral blood. This rearrangement joins TRBV18 to TRBJ2-5, with D maybe TRBD1 (7 bases). CDR3 sequence reads: CASSPVGGGETQYF. DNA of the CDR3: TGTGCCAGCTCACCGGTCGGAGGGGGCGAGACCCAGTACTTC.